A selection of T cell receptor beta chains follows, all from one sample in a study of graft-versus-host responses after intestinal transplantation. The table came from immunoSEQ multiplex PCR; TCRdb's copy has only in-frame clones and leaves some out. The sample records 1,500 to 2,000 clones, around 85% being singletons. The sample in question was ileum tissue, obtained 12 days after intestinal transplant. The receptors stem from a human patient who received an intestinal transplant, so some T cells may come from the graft donor. Each CDR3 is given with its conserved first and last residue. Fields, in order: V gene, D gene, clone size, CDR3 length, J gene, CDR3 protein, CDR3 DNA. A D gene is named only where the DNA matches it firmly. Part of the rows lack a size; the others show once, few, many or a class for expanded clones.

V gene: TRBV30; D gene: -; clone size: -; CDR3 length: 11; J gene: TRBJ2-7; CDR3 protein: CAWSVLNEQYF; CDR3 DNA: TGTGCCTGGAGTGTTCTGAACGAGCAGTACTTC
V gene: TRBV28; D gene: TRBD2; clone size: -; CDR3 length: 15; J gene: TRBJ2-7; CDR3 protein: CASSLRSGRKHEQYF; CDR3 DNA: TGTGCCAGCAGTCTCCGTAGCGGGAGAAAACACGAGCAGTACTTC
V gene: TRBV27; D gene: TRBD2; clone size: -; CDR3 length: 14; J gene: TRBJ2-1; CDR3 protein: CASSLTGGDNEQFF; CDR3 DNA: TGTGCCAGCAGTTTGACGGGAGGTGACAATGAGCAGTTCTTC
V gene: TRBV5-4; D gene: TRBD2; clone size: -; CDR3 length: 17; J gene: TRBJ2-2; CDR3 protein: CASSFSSGGSRSGELFF; CDR3 DNA: TGTGCCAGCAGCTTCTCTAGCGGGGGTTCTCGGTCCGGGGAGCTGTTTTTT
V gene: TRBV4-1; D gene: -; clone size: -; CDR3 length: 12; J gene: TRBJ2-1; CDR3 protein: CASSQNYNEQFF; CDR3 DNA: TGCGCCAGCAGCCAAAACTACAATGAGCAGTTCTTC
V gene: TRBV4-2; D gene: -; clone size: -; CDR3 length: 18; J gene: TRBJ2-2; CDR3 protein: CASSQDLSSSSNTGELFF; CDR3 DNA: TGTGCCAGCAGCCAAGATCTCTCTAGCTCCTCGAACACCGGGGAGCTGTTTTTT
V gene: TRBV29-1; D gene: -; clone size: -; CDR3 length: 15; J gene: TRBJ2-4; CDR3 protein: CSVSPGNLAKNIQYF; CDR3 DNA: TGCAGCGTTTCCCCGGGAAATTTAGCCAAAAACATTCAGTACTTC
V gene: TRBV6-6; D gene: -; clone size: -; CDR3 length: 14; J gene: TRBJ2-7; CDR3 protein: CASSYNRDRGEQYF; CDR3 DNA: TGTGCCAGCAGTTACAACAGGGATAGAGGTGAGCAGTACTTC
V gene: TRBV7-8; D gene: -; clone size: -; CDR3 length: 16; J gene: TRBJ1-5; CDR3 protein: CASSLVLSQGYQPQHF; CDR3 DNA: TGTGCCAGCAGCTTAGTTTTATCACAGGGCTATCAGCCCCAGCATTTT
V gene: TRBV5-1; D gene: TRBD1; clone size: -; CDR3 length: 15; J gene: TRBJ2-1; CDR3 protein: CASSLVGTVDNEQFF; CDR3 DNA: TGCGCCAGCAGCTTGGTTGGGACAGTAGACAATGAGCAGTTCTTC
V gene: TRBV9; D gene: -; clone size: -; CDR3 length: 13; J gene: TRBJ2-3; CDR3 protein: CASSVGGTDTQYF; CDR3 DNA: TGTGCCAGCAGCGTAGGTGGCACAGATACGCAGTATTTT
V gene: TRBV29-1; D gene: -; clone size: -; CDR3 length: 12; J gene: TRBJ2-5; CDR3 protein: CSVLLRVETQYF; CDR3 DNA: TGCAGCGTTCTCCTTCGCGTGGAGACCCAGTACTTC
V gene: TRBV14; D gene: -; clone size: -; CDR3 length: 15; J gene: TRBJ1-2; CDR3 protein: CASSQGRFSNYGYTF; CDR3 DNA: TGTGCCAGCAGCCAAGGGAGGTTTTCTAACTATGGCTACACCTTC
V gene: TRBV6-7; D gene: TRBD1; clone size: -; CDR3 length: 15; J gene: TRBJ2-2; CDR3 protein: CASSYCQGASGELFF; CDR3 DNA: TGTGCCAGCAGTTACTGCCAGGGGGCCTCCGGGGAGCTGTTTTTT
V gene: TRBV18; D gene: -; clone size: -; CDR3 length: 16; J gene: TRBJ2-3; CDR3 protein: CASSPYRDSFTDTQYF; CDR3 DNA: TGTGCCAGCTCACCATATCGGGACTCCTTCACGGATACGCAGTATTTT
V gene: TRBV10-3; D gene: -; clone size: -; CDR3 length: 14; J gene: TRBJ1-2; CDR3 protein: CAISESAGPYGYTF; CDR3 DNA: TGTGCCATCAGTGAGTCAGCAGGGCCTTATGGCTACACCTTC
V gene: TRBV5-1; D gene: -; clone size: -; CDR3 length: 15; J gene: TRBJ1-1; CDR3 protein: CASSLRTGTNTEAFF; CDR3 DNA: TGCGCCAGCAGCTTACGTACAGGGACGAACACTGAAGCTTTCTTT
V gene: TRBV18; D gene: -; clone size: -; CDR3 length: 13; J gene: TRBJ2-7; CDR3 protein: CASSPKLSSEQYF; CDR3 DNA: TGTGCCAGCTCACCGAAACTATCTTCCGAGCAGTACTTC
V gene: TRBV5-1; D gene: -; clone size: few; CDR3 length: 15; J gene: TRBJ2-3; CDR3 protein: CASSLADASTDTQYF; CDR3 DNA: TGCGCCAGCAGTTTAGCGGACGCTAGCACAGATACGCAGTATTTT
V gene: TRBV19; D gene: TRBD1; clone size: -; CDR3 length: 13; J gene: TRBJ1-2; CDR3 protein: CASSPDRGYGYTF; CDR3 DNA: TGTGCCAGTAGCCCGGACAGGGGCTATGGCTACACCTTC
V gene: TRBV27; D gene: -; clone size: few; CDR3 length: 17; J gene: TRBJ2-1; CDR3 protein: CASSIGTRRDRNNEQFF; CDR3 DNA: TGTGCCAGCAGTATCGGGACACGCCGGGACCGGAACAATGAGCAGTTCTTC
V gene: TRBV7-6; D gene: -; clone size: -; CDR3 length: 15; J gene: TRBJ2-5; CDR3 protein: CASSLGGRRLETQYF; CDR3 DNA: TGTGCCAGCAGCTTAGGCGGCAGGCGACTAGAGACCCAGTACTTC
V gene: TRBV5-1; D gene: -; clone size: -; CDR3 length: 13; J gene: TRBJ1-2; CDR3 protein: CASSPTGVEGYTF; CDR3 DNA: TGCGCCAGCAGCCCGACGGGGGTGGAAGGCTACACCTTC
V gene: TRBV11-2; D gene: -; clone size: once; CDR3 length: 14; J gene: TRBJ2-5; CDR3 protein: CASSLGWPEETQYF; CDR3 DNA: TGTGCCAGCAGCTTGGGGTGGCCAGAAGAGACCCAGTACTTC
V gene: TRBV11-2; D gene: -; clone size: -; CDR3 length: 16; J gene: TRBJ2-1; CDR3 protein: CASSPPRSGPYNEQFF; CDR3 DNA: TGTGCCAGCAGCCCGCCCCGAAGCGGCCCGTACAATGAGCAGTTCTTC
V gene: TRBV28; D gene: -; clone size: once; CDR3 length: 15; J gene: TRBJ1-4; CDR3 protein: CASSSPGHPNEKLFF; CDR3 DNA: TGTGCCAGCAGTTCCCCGGGACACCCTAATGAAAAACTGTTTTTT
V gene: TRBV6-6; D gene: -; clone size: -; CDR3 length: 15; J gene: TRBJ1-5; CDR3 protein: CASSYSGGGNQPQHF; CDR3 DNA: TGTGCCAGCAGTTACTCGGGTGGGGGCAATCAGCCCCAGCATTTT
V gene: TRBV7-9; D gene: -; clone size: -; CDR3 length: 15; J gene: TRBJ1-2; CDR3 protein: CASSFLRGANYGYTF; CDR3 DNA: TGTGCCAGCAGCTTTCTCAGGGGCGCTAACTATGGCTACACCTTC
V gene: TRBV5-7; D gene: -; clone size: -; CDR3 length: 12; J gene: TRBJ1-5; CDR3 protein: CASSPLGKPQHF; CDR3 DNA: TGTGCCAGCAGCCCCCTGGGTAAGCCCCAGCATTTT
V gene: TRBV6-1; D gene: -; clone size: -; CDR3 length: 16; J gene: TRBJ1-3; CDR3 protein: CASSDRTRISGNTIYF; CDR3 DNA: TGTGCCAGCAGTGACCGGACACGAATCTCTGGAAACACCATATATTTT
V gene: TRBV19; D gene: TRBD1; clone size: -; CDR3 length: 11; J gene: TRBJ2-1; CDR3 protein: CASTSGGTQFF; CDR3 DNA: TGTGCCAGTACCTCAGGGGGTACTCAGTTCTTC
V gene: TRBV27; D gene: -; clone size: -; CDR3 length: 13; J gene: TRBJ1-5; CDR3 protein: CASSAEVDQPQHF; CDR3 DNA: TGTGCCAGCAGTGCGGAGGTGGATCAGCCCCAGCATTTT
V gene: TRBV5-6; D gene: TRBD1; clone size: -; CDR3 length: 16; J gene: TRBJ2-2; CDR3 protein: CASSGGQGANTGELFF; CDR3 DNA: TGTGCCAGCAGCGGCGGACAGGGGGCAAACACCGGGGAGCTGTTTTTT
V gene: TRBV6-1; D gene: -; clone size: -; CDR3 length: 11; J gene: TRBJ2-3; CDR3 protein: CASRTGDTQYF; CDR3 DNA: TGTGCCAGCAGAACAGGGGATACGCAGTATTTT
V gene: TRBV11-3; D gene: -; clone size: -; CDR3 length: 15; J gene: TRBJ2-3; CDR3 protein: CASSLRLTGTDTQYF; CDR3 DNA: TGTGCCAGCAGCTTACGATTGACAGGCACAGATACGCAGTATTTT
V gene: TRBV4-1; D gene: TRBD2; clone size: -; CDR3 length: 19; J gene: TRBJ2-3; CDR3 protein: CASSQDPSGRPLSTDTQYF; CDR3 DNA: TGCGCCAGCAGCCAAGATCCCAGCGGGAGGCCGCTAAGCACAGATACGCAGTATTTT
V gene: TRBV27; D gene: -; clone size: -; CDR3 length: 15; J gene: TRBJ2-7; CDR3 protein: CASSPTLGFHGEQYF; CDR3 DNA: TGTGCCAGCAGTCCGACTCTCGGGTTCCATGGCGAGCAGTACTTC
V gene: TRBV4-2; D gene: -; clone size: -; CDR3 length: 14; J gene: TRBJ2-7; CDR3 protein: CASSQEGYSYEQYF; CDR3 DNA: TGTGCCAGCAGCCAAGAGGGATACTCCTACGAGCAGTACTTC